The 2 T cell receptor beta chains in this list originate from one sample, sequenced in a study of shared clonotypes between healthy human individuals. Here immunoSEQ multiplex PCR was the method, and the copy in TCRdb shows in-frame clones only, minus some. This sample has about 470,000 clones, with about 76% found just once. Sample: PBMCs. The receptors shown here come from a woman aged 40 to 50 in good health. Some clones in this sample may be carry-over from other donors' samples.

V is TRBV5-1 and J is TRBJ2-5; unclear D gene. The J call is in doubt because the DNA end fits TRBJ2-7 better. Looked up from germline, CDR1 is SGHRS and CDR2 is YFSETQ. The CDR3 has 15 amino acids. DNA for the CDR3: TGCGCCAGCAGCTTGGGGATCCAGGAATCCTACGAGCAGTACTTC. Its protein is CASSLGIQESYEQYF.

On this clone: This sample also contains other DNA sequences that code for the same CDR3. The chain joins TRBV5-1 to TRBJ2-1; 9 nucleotides line up with TRBD1. The CDR3 totals 15 residues. The junction had 6 bases not matched to a gene; V was cut back by 4 bases and J by 4 bases. CDR1 is SGHRS and CDR2 is YFSETQ in the germline V gene. In nucleotides, the CDR3 is TGCGCCAGCAGCCCCGGACAGGGGACGTACAATGAGCAGTTCTTC. This codes for CASSPGQGTYNEQFF.